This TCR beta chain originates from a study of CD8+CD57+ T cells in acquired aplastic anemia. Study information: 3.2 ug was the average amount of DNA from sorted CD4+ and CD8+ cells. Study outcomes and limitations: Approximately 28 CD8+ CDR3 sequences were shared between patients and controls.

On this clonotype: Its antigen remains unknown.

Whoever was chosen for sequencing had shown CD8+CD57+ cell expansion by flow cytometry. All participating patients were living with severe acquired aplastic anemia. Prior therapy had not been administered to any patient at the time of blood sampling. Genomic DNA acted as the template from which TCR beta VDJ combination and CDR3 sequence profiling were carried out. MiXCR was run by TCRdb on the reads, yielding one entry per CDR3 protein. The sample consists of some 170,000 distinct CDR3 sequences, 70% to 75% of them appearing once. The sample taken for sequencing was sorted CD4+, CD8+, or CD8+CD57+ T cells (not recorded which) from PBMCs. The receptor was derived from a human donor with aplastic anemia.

The CDR3 sequence: CSAVNRGDYGYTF. DNA for the CDR3: TGCAGTGCTGTAAACAGGGGTGACTATGGCTACACCTTC. V usage is TRBV20-1 and J usage is TRBJ1-2; 7 positions match TRBD1. J was trimmed by 3 bases and V by 5 bases; bases with no gene match: 6. The length of the CDR3 is 13 residues. Germline loops: CDR1 DFQATT, CDR2 SNEGSKA (reference sequence).